A single sample is the source of the 9 T cell receptor beta chains below, sequenced in a study of T cell clones after liver transplantation. Using immunoSEQ multiplex PCR, the repertoire was profiled, and TCRdb retains in-frame clones only, with some absent. The sample lists tens of thousands of clones; around four fifths were seen once. The sequenced sample was CD4+ T cells from blood, obtained 46 months after liver transplant. The receptor set was obtained from a human patient who received a liver transplant. Among the T cells, some may be from the graft donor.

The chain couples TRBV27 to TRBJ2-7; 14 nucleotides agree with TRBD2. V shed 2 bases, J shed 7 bases, and the junction held 4 bases outside the gene matches. The CDR3 has 15 amino acids. Looked up from germline, CDR1 is MNHEY and CDR2 is SMNVEV (reference sequence). The CDR3 spells CASSLVTSGRGEQYF. In DNA, the CDR3 is TGTGCCAGCAGTTTAGTGACTAGCGGGAGGGGAGAGCAGTACTTC.

This clone was detected once. J is TRBJ2-7 and V is TRBV2; D may be TRBD1 (6 bases). Trimming left V 8 bases short and J 2 bases short, with 13 bases between. From germline, CDR1 is SNHLY and CDR2 FYNNEI. The CDR3 is 13 amino acids. As DNA, the CDR3 is TGTGCCAGCCGGTGGACAGAGCCCTACGAGCAGTACTTC. The encoded protein is CASRWTEPYEQYF.

This chain connects TRBV6-5 to TRBJ2-7; 7 nucleotides line up with TRBD1. Germline-derived CDR1 and CDR2 are MNHEY and SVGAGI. The junction had 6 bases not matched to a gene; V was cut back by 8 bases and J by 5 bases. This CDR3 region has 12 residues. The CDR3: CASGDRVNEQYF. In DNA, the CDR3 is TGTGCCAGCGGCGACAGGGTCAACGAGCAGTACTTC.

The rearrangement links TRBV5-1 to TRBJ2-3; 9 nucleotides align to TRBD1. The J segment lost 6 bases and the V segment lost 4 bases, leaving 12 bases of the junction unmatched. Per the germline V gene, CDR1 is SGHRS and CDR2 is YFSETQ. The CDR3 sequence is 16 residues long. For the CDR3, the DNA is TGCGCCAGCAGCCTCAGACAGACAGGGGGAGAGGATACGCAGTATTTT. The encoded protein is CASSLRQTGGEDTQYF. The full variable domain, with the rest looked up from reference TRBV5-1 and TRBJ2-3, is KAGVTQTPRYLIKTRGQQVTLSCSPISGHRSVSWYQQTPGQGLQFLFEYFSETQRNKGNFPGRFSGRQFSNSRSEMNVSTLELGDSALYLCASSLRQTGGEDTQYFGPGTRLTVL.

The chain is built from TRBV6-6 and TRBJ2-7; D uncertain. V lost 6 bases and J 0 bases, leaving 15 bases between the germline ends. The germline gives CDR1 MNHNY, CDR2 SVGAGI (reference sequence). The CDR3 spans 15 residues. In DNA, the CDR3 is TGTGCCAGCAGCTCCCACGGACCCTTCTCCTACGAGCAGTACTTC. It specifies CASSSHGPFSYEQYF.

Comments on this clone: This CDR3 is also generated by other DNA sequences in the sample. This chain joins TRBV11-2 and TRBJ2-3; D uncertain. V was cut by 5 bases and J by 1 base, with 7 bases left in between. The CDR3 loop spans 13 amino acids. The V gene's germline CDR1 is SGHAT and CDR2 FQNNGV. CDR3 DNA: TGTGCCAGCAGCCTTGGGGGCACAGATACGCAGTATTTT. It translates to CASSLGGTDTQYF.

The J gene is TRBJ2-3, the V gene TRBV9; 8 bases match TRBD2. CDR1 SGDLS and CDR2 YYNGEE come from the germline V gene. The CDR3 has 16 residues. With V trimmed by 4 bases and J by 2 bases, 9 bases remained unmatched. The CDR3 here is CASSPGLGVATDTQYF. The CDR3 nucleotides are TGTGCCAGCAGCCCGGGACTAGGTGTTGCCACAGATACGCAGTATTTT.

The J gene is TRBJ2-1, the V gene TRBV2, with 9 bases fitting TRBD1. The ends lost 7 bases at V and 6 bases at J; junction bases unmatched: 13. Germline CDR1 is SNHLY and CDR2 is FYNNEI. The CDR3 is 16 residues long. CDR3 sequence reads: CASIRERTGVSNEQFF. CDR3 DNA: TGTGCCAGCATTCGAGAACGGACAGGGGTCAGCAATGAGCAGTTCTTC.

V and J are TRBV28 and TRBJ2-3, with 14 nucleotides matching TRBD2. CDR1 MDHEN and CDR2 SYDVKM come from the germline V gene. The CDR3 runs 17 residues. V gave up 2 bases and J gave up 4 bases; unmatched junction bases: 5. CDR3 residues: CASSLRTSGRSADTQYF. CDR3 coding DNA: TGTGCCAGCAGTTTACGGACTAGCGGGAGGTCCGCAGATACGCAGTATTTT.